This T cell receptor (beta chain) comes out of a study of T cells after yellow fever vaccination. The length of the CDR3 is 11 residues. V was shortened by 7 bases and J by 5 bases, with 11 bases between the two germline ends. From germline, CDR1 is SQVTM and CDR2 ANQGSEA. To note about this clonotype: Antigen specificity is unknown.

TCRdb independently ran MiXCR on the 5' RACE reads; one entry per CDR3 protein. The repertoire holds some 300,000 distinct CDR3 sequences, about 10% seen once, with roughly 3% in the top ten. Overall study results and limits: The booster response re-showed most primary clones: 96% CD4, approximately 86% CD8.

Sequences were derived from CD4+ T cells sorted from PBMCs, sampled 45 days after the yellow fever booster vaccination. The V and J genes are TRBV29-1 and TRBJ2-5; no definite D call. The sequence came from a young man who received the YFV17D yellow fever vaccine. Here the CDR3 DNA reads TGCAGCGCCCTTGATCGGGAGACCCAGTACTTC. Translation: CSALDRETQYF.